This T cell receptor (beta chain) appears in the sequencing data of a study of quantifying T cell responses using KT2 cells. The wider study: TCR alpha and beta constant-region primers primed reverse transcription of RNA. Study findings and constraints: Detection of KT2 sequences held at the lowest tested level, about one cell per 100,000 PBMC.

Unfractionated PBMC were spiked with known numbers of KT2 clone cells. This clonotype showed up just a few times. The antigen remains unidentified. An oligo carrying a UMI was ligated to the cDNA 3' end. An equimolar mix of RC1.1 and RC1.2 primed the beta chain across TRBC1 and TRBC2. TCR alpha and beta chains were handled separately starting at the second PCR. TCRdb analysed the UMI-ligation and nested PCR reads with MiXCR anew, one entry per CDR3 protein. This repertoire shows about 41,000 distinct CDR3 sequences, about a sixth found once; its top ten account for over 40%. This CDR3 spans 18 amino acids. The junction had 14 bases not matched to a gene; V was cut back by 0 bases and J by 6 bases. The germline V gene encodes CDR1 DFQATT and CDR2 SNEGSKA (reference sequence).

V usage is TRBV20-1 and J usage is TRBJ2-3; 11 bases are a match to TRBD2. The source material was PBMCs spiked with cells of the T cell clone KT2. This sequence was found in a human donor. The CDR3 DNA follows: TGCAGTGCTAGAGACCCAAGGGGGCTAGCGGGGGGTCTGGATACGCAGTATTTT. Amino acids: CSARDPRGLAGGLDTQYF.